The 21 T cell receptor beta chains below were found in one sample sequenced in a study of CXCR3-negative and CXCR3-positive naive CD8 T cells. Study results and caveats: Naive CXCR3-positive cells had TRB CDR3s more hydrophobic than those of CXCR3-negative naive cells.

The TRB libraries of cDNA were built by UMI-labeled 5' RACE. TCRdb reprocessed the 5' RACE reads and stores each CDR3 protein as one record, lacking DNA. The sample includes 120,000 to 150,000 distinct CDR3 sequences. The antigens for these receptors are not known. The sample consisted of naive CXCR3+ CD8+ T cells from blood. The sample's subset: CD45RO-CCR7+CD27+CD95- naive CD8+ T cells expressing CXCR3 (TNR3+). The receptor source for this set is a human donor in good health. Some clones in this sample may be carry-over from other donors' samples.

This chain connects TRBV6-1 to TRBJ2-1; there is no DNA to check the TCRdb D call of TRBD2. The CDR3 extends over 13 amino acids. CDR1 and CDR2 (germline): MNHNS, SASEGT. The CDR3 here is CASSEGTYNEQFF.

The rearrangement uses TRBV7-3 and TRBJ2-7; no DNA is available, so the TRBD1 call from TCRdb remains unchecked. Germline V lookup: CDR1 SGHTA, CDR2 FQGTGA. The CDR3 covers 14 residues. The CDR3 sequence: CASRLTGGAEEQYF.

The chain carries TRBV20-1 and TRBJ2-7; checking the TCRdb D call of TRBD2 is not possible without DNA. Per germline, CDR1 DFQATT and CDR2 SNEGSKA (reference sequence). This CDR3 spans 18 amino acids. The chain's CDR3 is CSARAWGLAGGEFYEQYF.

This sequence joins TRBV28 and TRBJ2-7; TCRdb's D call, TRBD1, is unchecked because there is no DNA. The CDR3 runs to 15 residues. The germline V gene has CDR1 MDHEN and CDR2 SYDVKM. The CDR3 spells CASSLGEAFTYEQYF. The variable domain in full, with the rest retrieved from reference TRBV28 and TRBJ2-7, is DVKVTQSSRYLVKRTGEKVFLECVQDMDHENMFWYRQDPGLGLRLIYFSYDVKMKEKGDIPEGYSVSREKKERFSLILESASTNQTSMYLCASSLGEAFTYEQYFGPGTRLTVT.

The chain joins TRBV12-3 or TRBV12-4 to TRBJ2-3. The CDR3 is 13 amino acids. CDR3 residues: CASSLLGSDTQYF.

The chain couples TRBV7-8 to TRBJ1-1; the D call of TRBD1 rests on TCRdb alone, since no DNA is present to check it. CDR1 SGHVS and CDR2 FQNEAQ come from the germline V gene. CDR3 length equals 14 residues. The chain's CDR3 is CASSLLGPGTEAFF.

This sequence joins TRBV4-1 and TRBJ2-3; TCRdb outputs TRBD2, but without DNA this stays unchecked. This CDR3 has 17 amino acids. Germline CDR1 MGHRA, CDR2 YSYEKL. CDR3 residues: CASRRLAGALSTDTQYF.

The rearrangement links TRBV6-5 to TRBJ2-7; TCRdb reports TRBD1, a call that lacks DNA to check it against. Germline-derived CDR1 and CDR2 are MNHEY and SVGAGI. The CDR3 is 16 amino acids. The CDR3 here is CASSGGTGWVRSEQYF.

The chain employs TRBV20-1 and TRBJ2-7; TCRdb names TRBD1, which stays unverified in the absence of DNA. Germline V lookup: CDR1 DFQATT, CDR2 SNEGSKA (reference sequence). The CDR3 totals 15 residues. CDR3 sequence reads: CSARDVGEQPYEQYF.

The J gene is TRBJ1-4, the V gene TRBV2; the D gene TCRdb calls, TRBD1, cannot be checked with no DNA. Germline V CDR1 and CDR2: SNHLY, FYNNEI. This CDR3 contains 14 residues. This chain's CDR3 is CASSAGQANEKLFF.

V gene TRBV29-1 combines with J gene TRBJ2-2; TCRdb reports TRBD2, a call that lacks DNA to check it against. The germline V gene encodes CDR1 SQVTM and CDR2 ANQGSEA. The CDR3 loop spans 16 amino acids. CDR3 amino acids: CSVEEAGMGFAGELFF.

The CDR3 protein is CASSEAGSTDTQYF. This chain joins TRBV12-3 or TRBV12-4 and TRBJ2-3. CDR3 length: 14 residues.

The genes are TRBV29-1 and TRBJ2-3; the D call from TCRdb, TRBD1, cannot be confirmed without DNA. Germline assignment: CDR1 SQVTM and CDR2 ANQGSEA. The CDR3 covers 15 residues. CDR3: CSVEDDGTHRDTQYF.

This chain joins TRBV29-1 and TRBJ1-1. CDR1 is SQVTM, CDR2 ANQGSEA, per germline. The CDR3 consists of 12 residues. The CDR3 region is CSVWAHNTEAFF.

The CDR3 sequence: CASSPRVSYNEQFF. This chain links TRBV9 with TRBJ2-1; TCRdb returns TRBD1, unconfirmable since there is no DNA. This CDR3 contains 14 residues. Looked up from germline, CDR1 is SGDLS and CDR2 is YYNGEE. Filled out from reference TRBV9 and TRBJ2-1, the complete variable domain reads DSGVTQTPKHLITATGQRVTLRCSPRSGDLSVYWYQQSLDQGLQFLIQYYNGEERAKGNILERFSAQQFPDLHSELNLSSLELGDSALYFCASSPRVSYNEQFFGPGTRLTVL.

This rearrangement joins TRBV12-3 or TRBV12-4 to TRBJ1-4; TCRdb indicates TRBD1, and absent DNA this call remains unverified. CDR3 length: 15 amino acids. CDR3 loop: CASSIGQGAFEKLFF.

V and J are TRBV7-9 and TRBJ2-3; TCRdb outputs TRBD1, but without DNA this stays unchecked. The V gene's germline CDR1 is SEHNR and CDR2 FQNEAQ (reference sequence). CDR3 length: 15 amino acids. The CDR3 spells CANSDGGLPTDTQYF.

The chain recombines TRBV5-6 with TRBJ2-1. The CDR3 loop spans 13 amino acids. CDR1 is SGHDT and CDR2 is YYEEEE in the germline V gene. The CDR3 region is CASSLQFRDEQFF. The full variable domain, its missing parts supplied by reference TRBV5-6 and TRBJ2-1, is DAGVTQSPTHLIKTRGQQVTLRCSPKSGHDTVSWYQQALGQGPQFIFQYYEEEERQRGNFPDRFSGHQFPNYSSELNVNALLLGDSALYLCASSLQFRDEQFFGPGTRLTVL.

V usage is TRBV6-1 and J usage is TRBJ2-1. The CDR3 loop spans 16 amino acids. Germline V gene lookup returns CDR1 MNHNS and CDR2 SASEGT. CDR3: CASSLHLASSYNEQFF.

The chain combines TRBV19 with TRBJ2-5; TCRdb names TRBD2, which stays unverified in the absence of DNA. The CDR3 extends over 15 amino acids. Germline V gives CDR1 LNHDA, CDR2 SQIVND (reference sequence). CDR3 sequence reads: CASTWTSGNQETQYF.

The genes are TRBV29-1 and TRBJ1-2; without DNA, the TCRdb call of TRBD1 cannot be checked. Per the germline V gene, CDR1 is SQVTM and CDR2 is ANQGSEA. The CDR3 contains 13 residues. CDR3 region: CSVESQGSYGYTF.